This T cell receptor beta chain originates from a study of blood T cell repertoires in COVID-19. Study background: Sites in the United States, Italy and Spain provided acute and convalescent COVID-19 samples. PBMCs, B-cell-depleted T cells, or T cells provided the cDNA or gDNA that made up the material.

Per the original data handling: Reference gene primer amplification gave nucleated cell count estimates. Only in-frame clones appear in the TCRdb table, and some are missing; sequencing was by immunoSEQ multiplex PCR. The DNA was the basis for D and trimming; V, J and clone size are from that table. The data contain 97,000 or so clones, over 75% of them singletons. This clone was seen once. Sequencing was done on a sample of peripheral blood. This receptor was obtained from a man aged 55-75 years with acute or convalescent COVID-19.

CDR3 in DNA: TGTGCCAGCAGTGAAATATCCGTTAACTATGGCTACACCTTC. Translating it yields CASSEISVNYGYTF. V usage is TRBV2 and J usage is TRBJ1-2; D uncertain. This CDR3 contains 14 residues. Trimming removed 2 bases from V and 1 base from J, with 8 bases in between. Looked up from germline, CDR1 is SNHLY and CDR2 is FYNNEI. Looking up the rest from reference TRBV2 and TRBJ1-2 gives the full variable domain: EPEVTQTPSHQVTQMGQEVILRCVPISNHLYFYWYRQILGQKVEFLVSFYNNEISEKSEIFDDQFSVERPDGSNFTLKIRSTKLEDSAMYFCASSEISVNYGYTFGSGTRLTVV.